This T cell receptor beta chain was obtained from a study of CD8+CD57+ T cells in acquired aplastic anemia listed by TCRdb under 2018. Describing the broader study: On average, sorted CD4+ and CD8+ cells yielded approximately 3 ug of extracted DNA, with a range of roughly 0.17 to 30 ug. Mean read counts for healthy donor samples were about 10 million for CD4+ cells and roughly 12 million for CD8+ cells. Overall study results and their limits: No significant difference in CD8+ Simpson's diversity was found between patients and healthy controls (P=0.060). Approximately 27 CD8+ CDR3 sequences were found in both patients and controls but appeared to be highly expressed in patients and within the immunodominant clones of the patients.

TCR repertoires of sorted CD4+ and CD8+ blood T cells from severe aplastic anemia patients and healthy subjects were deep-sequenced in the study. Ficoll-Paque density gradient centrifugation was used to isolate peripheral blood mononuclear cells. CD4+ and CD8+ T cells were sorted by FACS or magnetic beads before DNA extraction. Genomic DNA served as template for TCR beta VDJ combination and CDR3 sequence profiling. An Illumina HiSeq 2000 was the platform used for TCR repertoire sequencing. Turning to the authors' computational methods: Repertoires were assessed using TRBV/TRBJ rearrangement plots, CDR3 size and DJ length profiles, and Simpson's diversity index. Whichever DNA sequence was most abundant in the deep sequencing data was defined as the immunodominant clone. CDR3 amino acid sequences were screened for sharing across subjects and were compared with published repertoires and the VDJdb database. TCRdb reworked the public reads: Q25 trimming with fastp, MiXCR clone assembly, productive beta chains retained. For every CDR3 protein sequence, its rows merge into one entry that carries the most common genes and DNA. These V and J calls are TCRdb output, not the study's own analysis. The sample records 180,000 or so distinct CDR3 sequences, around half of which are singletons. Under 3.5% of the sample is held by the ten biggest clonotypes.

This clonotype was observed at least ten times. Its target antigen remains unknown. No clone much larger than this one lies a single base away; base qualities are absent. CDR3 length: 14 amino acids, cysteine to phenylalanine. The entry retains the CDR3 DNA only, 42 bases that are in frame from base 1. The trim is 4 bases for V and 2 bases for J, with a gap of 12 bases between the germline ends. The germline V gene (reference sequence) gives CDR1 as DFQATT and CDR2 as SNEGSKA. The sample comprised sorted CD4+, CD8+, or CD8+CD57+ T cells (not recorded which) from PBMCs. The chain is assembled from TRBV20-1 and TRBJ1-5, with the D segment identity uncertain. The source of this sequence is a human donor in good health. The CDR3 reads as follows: CSATGGKGNQPQHF. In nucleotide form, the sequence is TGCAGTGCTACCGGAGGGAAAGGCAATCAGCCCCAGCATTTT.